What follows are 26 T cell receptor beta chains derived from one specimen sequenced in a study of CD8 T cells in ankylosing spondylitis (dated by TCRdb to about 2017). The study at large found these results: A TCR beta motif made up of several highly homologous amino acid variants appeared to be characteristic of blood from ankylosing spondylitis patients.

Library preparation used 5' RACE. TCRdb shows the sequencer as Illumina HiSeq 2500. TCRdb cleaned the public reads at Q25 with fastp, built clones with MiXCR and kept in-frame beta chains. Every distinct CDR3 protein forms one entry, paired with its most common genes and DNA. In this sample the table shows fewer than 550,000 distinct CDR3 sequences, 5.3% of which occur a single time. The biggest ten clones account for roughly 3.5% of the sample. Their cognate antigens are unknown. What was sequenced was blood, either unsorted or a sorted T cell fraction (not recorded which). These receptors all come from a male donor with ankylosing spondylitis.

The table lists this clonotype with many counts. The rearrangement uses TRBV5-1 and TRBJ2-7; 11 bases map to TRBD1. V was clipped by 6 bases and J by 7 bases; unmatched bases: 6. Germline CDR1 and CDR2: SGHRS and YFSETQ. The CDR3 totals 13 residues. The CDR3 is CASIGQGAEEQYF. CDR3 DNA sequence: TGCGCCAGCATAGGACAGGGGGCAGAGGAGCAGTACTTC. The full variable domain, with the rest looked up from reference TRBV5-1 and TRBJ2-7, is KAGVTQTPRYLIKTRGQQVTLSCSPISGHRSVSWYQQTPGQGLQFLFEYFSETQRNKGNFPGRFSGRQFSNSRSEMNVSTLELGDSALYLCASIGQGAEEQYFGPGTRLTVT.

This clonotype was detected many times. V usage is TRBV4-3 and J usage is TRBJ2-3; TRBD2 agrees at 10 bases. With V trimmed by 6 bases and J by 6 bases, 9 bases remained unmatched. Germline V gene lookup returns CDR1 LGHNA and CDR2 YSLEER. The CDR3 length is 15 residues. The CDR3 loop is CASRQALAGLDTQYF. CDR3 DNA: TGCGCCAGCAGGCAGGCACTAGCGGGGTTGGATACGCAGTATTTT.

This chain joins TRBV20-1 and TRBJ2-1; 7 bases are a match to TRBD1. The CDR3 consists of 11 residues. Germline V gene data show CDR1 as DFQATT and CDR2 as SNEGSKA (reference sequence). With V trimmed by 3 bases and J by 13 bases, 6 bases remained unmatched. CDR3 amino acids: CSASRDREQFF. CDR3 DNA: TGCAGTGCTAGTCGTGACAGGGAACAGTTCTTC.

This clonotype was recorded at least ten times. The chain joins TRBV20-1 to TRBJ2-5, with TRBD2 identical over 12 bases. Germline V gene sequence: CDR1 DFQATT, CDR2 SNEGSKA (reference sequence). V was clipped by 4 bases and J by 1 base; unmatched bases: 13. This CDR3 is 18 amino acids long. This CDR3 reads CSAIHPLAGGQLQETQYF. In DNA, the CDR3 is TGCAGTGCTATTCACCCCCTAGCGGGAGGGCAACTCCAAGAGACCCAGTACTTC.

This clonotype was observed at least ten times. This chain links TRBV20-1 with TRBJ2-1; tentative D call: TRBD2 (6 bases). CDR1 and CDR2 (germline): DFQATT, SNEGSKA (reference sequence). V lost 5 bases and J 4 bases, leaving 18 bases between the germline ends. The CDR3 has 15 residues. CDR3: CSAPGFSGPYNEQFF. The CDR3 DNA is TGCAGTGCTCCGGGATTTAGCGGCCCTTACAATGAGCAGTTCTTC.

This clonotype came up many times. This sequence joins TRBV5-1 and TRBJ2-1; 9 bases are a match to TRBD1. The trim removed 8 bases at V and 5 bases at J, leaving 11 bases unmatched. This CDR3 contains 15 residues. Germline V gene sequence: CDR1 SGHRS, CDR2 YFSETQ. CDR3 sequence reads: CASETGTGLNNEQFF. DNA of the CDR3: TGCGCCAGTGAGACCGGGACAGGGTTAAACAATGAGCAGTTCTTC.

In its sample, this clonotype was seen many times. J is TRBJ2-3 and V is TRBV4-3; D unresolved. This CDR3 contains 14 residues. CDR1 is LGHNA and CDR2 is YSLEER in the germline V gene. V lost 4 bases to trimming and J lost 0 bases, with 8 bases between them. CDR3 protein: CASSRGPSTDTQYF. The CDR3 nucleotides are TGCGCCAGCAGCCGAGGACCGAGCACAGATACGCAGTATTTT.

This clonotype was seen repeatedly, ten times or more. The CDR3 loop is CATISTDTQYF. DNA for the CDR3: TGTGCCACAATAAGCACAGATACGCAGTATTTT. The V and J genes are TRBV6-5 and TRBJ2-3; no clear D gene. The V gene's germline CDR1 is MNHEY and CDR2 SVGAGI. The CDR3 is 11 amino acids. The ends were cut back, 10 bases at V and 0 bases at J, with 5 bases in the middle.

This clonotype was found many times. The CDR3 region is CASSYSTGQMNTEAFF. CDR3 nucleotide sequence: TGTGCCAGCAGTTACTCGACGGGACAGATGAACACTGAAGCTTTCTTT. The chain links TRBV6-5 to TRBJ1-1; 7 positions agree with TRBD1. The CDR3 consists of 16 residues. V trimming: 0 bases; J trimming: 0 bases; junction bases outside the gene matches: 4. The germline CDR1 and CDR2 sequences are MNHEY and SVGAGI.

This clonotype has at least ten counts. J is TRBJ1-1 and V is TRBV7-9; no clear D gene. Germline loops: CDR1 SEHNR, CDR2 FQNEAQ (reference sequence). The CDR3 extends over 13 amino acids. The V end lost 6 bases, the J end lost 4 bases, and 12 bases lay between the germline ends. CDR3 in amino acids: CASSVDGRTEAFF. Here the CDR3 DNA reads TGTGCCAGCAGTGTCGACGGTCGCACTGAAGCTTTCTTT.

This clonotype was seen repeatedly, ten times or more. The chain couples TRBV9 to TRBJ1-2; unclear D gene. Trimming cost V 3 bases and J 13 bases, with 13 bases left between them. Per the germline V gene, CDR1 is SGDLS and CDR2 is YYNGEE. This CDR3 has 11 residues. CDR3 nucleotides: TGTGCCAGCAGCGACGGGTATTTGTCCACCTTC. This gives the protein CASSDGYLSTF.

This clonotype was counted many times. The rearrangement uses TRBV7-2 and TRBJ1-6, with TRBD1 matching 7 bases. The ends lost 5 bases at V and 10 bases at J; junction bases unmatched: 11. Germline assignment: CDR1 SGHTA and CDR2 FQGNSA. There are 15 residues in the CDR3. The CDR3 region has the DNA TGTGCCAGCAGCCCTCGACAGGGCACGGGATCACCCCTCCACTTT. This encodes CASSPRQGTGSPLHF.

The table lists this clonotype with many counts. In nucleotides, the CDR3 is TGCGCCAGCAGCCAAGGAGTAGGGGGTCGACAGCCCCAGCATTTT. Its protein is CASSQGVGGRQPQHF. The V gene is TRBV4-3, the J gene TRBJ1-5; possibly TRBD1 for D (6 bases). CDR1 LGHNA and CDR2 YSLEER come from the germline V gene. The CDR3 totals 15 residues. Deletions cut 1 base from V and 7 bases from J, with 14 bases between.

This clonotype was observed many times. The V gene is TRBV20-1, the J gene TRBJ2-7; 11 bases align to TRBD2. V gave up 8 bases and J gave up 5 bases; unmatched junction bases: 8. The CDR3 sequence is 13 residues long. The germline gives CDR1 DFQATT, CDR2 SNEGSKA (reference sequence). The CDR3 region is CSSPGLAADEQYF. The CDR3 DNA is TGCAGTTCTCCGGGACTAGCGGCAGACGAGCAGTACTTC.

This clonotype has at least ten counts. The chain carries TRBV5-1 and TRBJ2-3, with D perhaps TRBD1 (8 bases). This CDR3 is built from 17 residues. Germline loops: CDR1 SGHRS, CDR2 YFSETQ. The ends were cut back, 4 bases at V and 3 bases at J, with 21 bases in the middle. The CDR3 nucleotides are TGCGCCAGCAGCGTATCCCCCCTACAGGGGGGGACAGATACGCAGTATTTT. Translated, it gives CASSVSPLQGGTDTQYF.

This clonotype showed up many times. This chain joins TRBV7-2 and TRBJ2-5; 8 bases are a match to TRBD1. Germline-derived CDR1 and CDR2 are SGHTA and FQGNSA. V shed 5 bases, J shed 5 bases, and the junction held 7 bases outside the gene matches. The CDR3 totals 14 residues. The DNA for the CDR3 is TGTGCCAGCAGCCGTCGGACAGGGTTGGAGACCCAGTACTTC. As protein: CASSRRTGLETQYF.

The sample holds many counts of this clonotype. The gene calls are TRBV20-1 and TRBJ2-7, with D possibly matching TRBD2 (7 bases). V lost 4 bases to trimming and J lost 9 bases, with 19 bases between them. Per the germline V gene, CDR1 is DFQATT and CDR2 is SNEGSKA (reference sequence). The CDR3 has 13 residues. DNA of the CDR3: TGCAGTGCTATGGGACGGGGGGCTACAGGGCAGTACTTC. Residues: CSAMGRGATGQYF.

Turning to this clonotype: This may stem from a read error, because a much larger clone lies one nucleotide away. This sequence joins TRBV15 and TRBJ2-7, with TRBD2 identical over 12 bases. CDR3 length: 15 residues. With 3 bases clipped from V and 2 bases from J, the junction kept 2 bases outside the gene matches. The germline CDR1 and CDR2 sequences are LNHNV and YYDKDF (reference sequence). CDR3 sequence (DNA): TGTGCCACCAGCAGGGGACTAGCGGGCCCCTACGAGCAGTACTTC. Translated, it gives CATSRGLAGPYEQYF.

This clonotype was found many times. This chain links TRBV7-8 with TRBJ2-7, with D unresolved. This CDR3 spans 14 amino acids. CDR1 and CDR2 from the germline V gene are SGHVS and FQNEAQ. With 5 bases removed from V and 2 bases from J, the gap between germline ends came to 13 bases. DNA of the CDR3: TGTGCCAGCAGCCCAATCCCGGACCCCTACGAGCAGTACTTC. It encodes CASSPIPDPYEQYF. Together with reference TRBV7-8 and TRBJ2-7, the CDR3 gives the full variable domain: GAGVSQSPRYKVAKRGQDVALRCDPISGHVSLFWYQQALGQGPEFLTYFQNEAQLDKSGLPSDRFFAERPEGSVSTLKIQRTQQEDSAVYLCASSPIPDPYEQYFGPGTRLTVT.

This clonotype was recorded many times. The V and J genes are TRBV12-3 or TRBV12-4 and TRBJ1-1; D ambiguous. Trimming cost V 7 bases and J 3 bases, with 18 bases left between them. The CDR3 extends over 15 amino acids. The CDR3 region has the DNA TGTGCCAGCATCGCCCTAGGGCAGAGGTACACTGAAGCTTTCTTT. Its protein product is CASIALGQRYTEAFF.

This clonotype was detected only a few times. CDR3 DNA: TGTGCCAGCAGCCTCGGACTAGCGGGAGTCCCCGAGTTCTTC. This gives the protein CASSLGLAGVPEFF. The rearrangement links TRBV5-6 to TRBJ2-1; 13 bases map to TRBD2. CDR1 and CDR2 (germline): SGHDT, YYEEEE. The V and J ends lost 4 bases and 14 bases, in that order; junction bases with no gene match: 9. The CDR3 extends over 14 amino acids. Drawing the rest from reference TRBV5-6 and TRBJ2-1, the complete variable domain is DAGVTQSPTHLIKTRGQQVTLRCSPKSGHDTVSWYQQALGQGPQFIFQYYEEEERQRGNFPDRFSGHQFPNYSSELNVNALLLGDSALYLCASSLGLAGVPEFFGPGTRLTVL.

This rearrangement joins TRBV7-9 to TRBJ2-1, with 7 positions matching TRBD1. Germline V gives CDR1 SEHNR, CDR2 FQNEAQ (reference sequence). This CDR3 is built from 13 residues. Unmatched junction bases numbered 3, after V lost 4 bases and J lost 6 bases. CDR3 coding DNA: TGTGCCAGCAGCTCCGGACAGGCCAATGAGCAGTTCTTC. Translating it yields CASSSGQANEQFF.

This clonotype was recorded many times. V gene TRBV18 combines with J gene TRBJ2-7; 12 nucleotides line up with TRBD1. J lost 4 bases, V lost 6 bases, and 7 bases had no gene match. The germline V gene encodes CDR1 KGHSH and CDR2 LQKENI. This CDR3 has 15 residues. CDR3 in amino acids: CASSPGTGGMYEQYF. CDR3 DNA: TGTGCCAGCTCGCCCGGGACAGGGGGCATGTACGAGCAGTACTTC.

This clonotype was observed many times. V and J are TRBV29-1 and TRBJ2-1; 14 positions agree with TRBD2. Germline CDR1 and CDR2: SQVTM and ANQGSEA. V dropped 0 bases and J dropped 4; count of bases not matched to a gene: 14. The CDR3 is 20 residues long. CDR3 DNA sequence: TGCAGCGTTGAAGAAAGCGAGGAGGGACTAGCGGGAGTAGGTTACAATGAGCAGTTCTTC. Translated: CSVEESEEGLAGVGYNEQFF.

The sample holds many counts of this clonotype. This sequence joins TRBV15 and TRBJ2-7; D unclear. In germline, CDR1 is LNHNV, CDR2 YYDKDF (reference sequence). This CDR3 comprises 14 residues. The V end lost 1 base, the J end lost 2 bases, and 9 bases lay between the germline ends. The CDR3 sequence: CATSRAGGPYEQYF. CDR3 nucleotides: TGTGCCACCAGCAGAGCCGGCGGTCCCTACGAGCAGTACTTC. The variable domain in full, with the rest retrieved from reference TRBV15 and TRBJ2-7, is DAMVIQNPRYQVTQFGKPVTLSCSQTLNHNVMYWYQQKSSQAPKLLFHYYDKDFNNEADTPDNFQSRRPNTSFCFLDIRSPGLGDTAMYLCATSRAGGPYEQYFGPGTRLTVT.

This clonotype has just a few counts. This chain links TRBV20-1 with TRBJ1-1; 9 nucleotides match TRBD1. CDR3 size: 16 residues. Germline-derived CDR1 and CDR2 are DFQATT and SNEGSKA (reference sequence). V dropped 4 bases and J dropped 0; count of bases not matched to a gene: 9. CDR3 protein: CSATPYRGPLNTEAFF. The CDR3 nucleotides are TGCAGTGCTACCCCCTACAGGGGGCCGCTGAACACTGAAGCTTTCTTT.